This TCR beta chain was profiled in a study of shared clonotypes between healthy human individuals. Using immunoSEQ multiplex PCR, the repertoire was profiled, and TCRdb retains in-frame clones only, with some absent. The sample holds under 650,000 clones, almost 97% seen once. The TCR comes from a woman aged 30 to 39 in good health. Sequenced input: naive CD4+ T cells sorted from blood. Subset indicated: CD45RA+ positively selected.

CDR3 DNA: TGCGCCAGCAGAGGGGACAGGGATTACGAGCAGTACTTC. This translates into CASRGDRDYEQYF. J is TRBJ2-5 and V is TRBV5-1; TRBD1 matches at 9 bases. The DNA end favors TRBJ2-7, so the J call may be wrong. Germline-derived CDR1 and CDR2 are SGHRS and YFSETQ. CDR3 length: 13 amino acids.